Shown below are 3 T cell receptor beta chains from a single sample sequenced in a study of PD-1 blockade in classical Hodgkin lymphoma. Some clones are missing from TCRdb's copy, which holds only in-frame ones; the method was immunoSEQ multiplex PCR. The profile shows 23,000 or so clones, 80% to 90% of them singletons. Sample time point: newly diagnosed, previously untreated cHL patient sample. Investigators obtained CD8+ T cells from thawed PBMCs by magnetic negative selection. Sequencing was carried out using CD8+ T cells from blood. These receptors originate from a human donor with classical Hodgkin lymphoma.

On this clone: Other nucleotide sequences from this sample produce the same CDR3. The chain carries TRBV27 and TRBJ2-7, with a weak D call TRBD2 (5 bases). The germline CDR1 and CDR2 sequences are MNHEY and SMNVEV (reference sequence). The V gene lost 5 bases and the J gene lost 7 bases, with 12 bases spanning the gap. This CDR3 is built from 12 residues. CDR3 residues: CASSLGSGEQYF. CDR3 DNA: TGTGCCAGCAGTCTCGGGTCGGGGGAGCAGTACTTC.

The rearrangement uses TRBV7-6 and TRBJ2-7; D is perhaps TRBD2 (5 bases). Germline loops: CDR1 SGHVS, CDR2 FNYEAQ. The CDR3 extends over 17 amino acids. Trimming cost V 4 bases and J 4 bases, with 23 bases left between them. CDR3 protein: CASSSGKHGLIPYEQYF. The CDR3, as DNA: TGTGCCAGCAGCTCTGGCAAGCACGGACTCATCCCATACGAGCAGTACTTC.

The chain uses TRBV14 and TRBJ2-7; a possible D gene is TRBD2 (7 bases). The V end was cut by 0 bases, the J end by 2 bases, with 14 bases between. The CDR3 has 16 amino acids. CDR1 SGHDN and CDR2 FVKESK come from the germline V gene. The CDR3 region is CASSQDRPGGPYEQYF. The CDR3 region has the DNA TGTGCCAGCAGCCAAGATAGACCCGGGGGGCCCTACGAGCAGTACTTC.